The entry below describes one TCR beta chain. Its antigen remains unknown. Using RNA transcripts as the source, TCR beta CDR3 regions were amplified. Initially, a first-round RT-PCR of the TCR CDR3 employed the HTBI primer set. TCRdb re-derived calls from the multiplex PCR reads in MiXCR, one entry per CDR3 protein. The sample has fewer than 300,000 distinct CDR3 sequences; less than 30% are singletons. Progressors' blood was drawn at hyperthyroidism diagnosis, before ophthalmopathy symptoms. Germline loops: CDR1 SGHVS, CDR2 FQNEAQ. This CDR3 has 14 amino acids. Trimming removed 7 bases from V and 6 bases from J, with 19 bases in between. This sample was taken from a study of T cells in Graves' hyperthyroidism and ophthalmopathy. Study results and limitations: Ophthalmopathy was separated from stable hyperthyroidism by a 13 V-J model.

This TCR came from a man aged 35 to 55 with Graves' hyperthyroidism that later progressed to Graves' ophthalmopathy. J is TRBJ2-7 and V is TRBV7-8; weak D call: TRBD2 (5 bases). The source material was blood. DNA of the CDR3: TGTGCCAGCACCCCACGGGGAGATGGAGGCGAGCAGTACTTC. Encoded protein: CASTPRGDGGEQYF.